This TCR beta chain was recorded in a study of blood T cell repertoires in COVID-19. Across the study: The analysed material was cDNA or gDNA that came from T cells, B-cell-depleted T cells, or PBMCs.

The participants were between about 18 and 89 years old and came from about two dozen US areas. V gave up 3 bases and J gave up 4 bases, with 15 bases separating them. The CDR3 totals 15 residues. Per the germline V gene, CDR1 is MDHEN and CDR2 is SYDVKM. In the authors' workflow: It was from reference gene primer amplification that nucleated cell counts were estimated. Clones were sequenced by immunoSEQ multiplex PCR, and TCRdb holds only the in-frame ones, with some missing. That table gives V, J and clone size, and the DNA gave D and trimming. The data hold 110,000 to 150,000 clones, with about nine tenths observed a single time.

The material sequenced was PBMCs or T cells enriched from blood (not recorded which). This receptor was taken from a man aged 45 to 65 who had recovered from COVID-19. This chain joins TRBV28 and TRBJ1-2, with D hard to call. The CDR3 loop reads CASSFYLKEGYGYTF. CDR3 DNA: TGTGCCAGCAGTTTTTATCTCAAGGAGGGCTATGGCTACACCTTC.